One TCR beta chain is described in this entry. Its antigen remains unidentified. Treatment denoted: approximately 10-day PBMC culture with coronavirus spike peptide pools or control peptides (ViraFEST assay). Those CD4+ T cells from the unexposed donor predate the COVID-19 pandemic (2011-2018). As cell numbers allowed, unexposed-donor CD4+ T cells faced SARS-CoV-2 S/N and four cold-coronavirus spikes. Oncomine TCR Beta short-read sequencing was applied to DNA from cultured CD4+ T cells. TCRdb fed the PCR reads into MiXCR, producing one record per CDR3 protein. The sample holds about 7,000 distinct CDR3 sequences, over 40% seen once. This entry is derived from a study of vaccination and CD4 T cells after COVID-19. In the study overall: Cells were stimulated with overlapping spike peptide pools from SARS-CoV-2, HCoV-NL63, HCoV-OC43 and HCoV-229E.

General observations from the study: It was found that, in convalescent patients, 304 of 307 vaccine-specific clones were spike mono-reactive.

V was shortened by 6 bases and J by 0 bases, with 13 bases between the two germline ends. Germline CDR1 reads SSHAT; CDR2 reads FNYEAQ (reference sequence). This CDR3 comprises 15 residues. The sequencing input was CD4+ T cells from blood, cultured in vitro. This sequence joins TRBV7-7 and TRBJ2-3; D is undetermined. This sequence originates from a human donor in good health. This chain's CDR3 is CASSPLDASTDTQYF. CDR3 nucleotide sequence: TGTGCCAGCAGTCCTCTCGACGCTAGCACAGATACGCAGTATTTT.